This entry describes one T cell receptor beta chain. These data come from a study of blood T cell repertoires in COVID-19. Looking at the study overall: Acute and convalescent COVID-19 samples came from the United States, Italy and Spain. Nucleic acid was either cDNA or gDNA, and it came from T cells, B-cell-depleted T cells, or PBMCs.

V was cut by 8 bases and J by 4 bases, with 18 bases left in between. The V gene's germline CDR1 is MDHEN and CDR2 SYDVKM. The length of the CDR3 is 14 residues. In the authors' workflow: The assay estimated nucleated cells by amplifying reference gene primers. This table comes from immunoSEQ multiplex PCR, and its TCRdb copy is limited to in-frame clones, with some not included. The V and J calls and the clone size are those of that table, but D and trimming were determined from the DNA. The sample shows about 100,000 clones, 88% of them seen only once. The source material was peripheral blood. The chain is built from TRBV28 and TRBJ2-7; no clear D gene. This sequence was found in a human donor in a cohort sampled during active COVID-19. DNA for the CDR3: TGTGCCAGCGCCCGGGTGCTCATAAGTTACGAGCAGTACTTC. Translated, it gives CASARVLISYEQYF. The full variable domain, with the rest looked up from reference TRBV28 and TRBJ2-7, is DVKVTQSSRYLVKRTGEKVFLECVQDMDHENMFWYRQDPGLGLRLIYFSYDVKMKEKGDIPEGYSVSREKKERFSLILESASTNQTSMYLCASARVLISYEQYFGPGTRLTVT.